The clone carrying this T cell receptor beta chain was recorded a few times. These data are taken from a study of blood T cell repertoires in COVID-19. Study information: Spain, Italy and the United States supplied samples that represented acute and convalescent COVID-19. From T cells, B-cell-depleted T cells, or PBMCs came the material, which was cDNA or gDNA.

Germline loops: CDR1 SGHKS, CDR2 YYEKEE (reference sequence). The length of the CDR3 is 18 residues. V lost 4 bases, J lost 0 bases, and 20 bases lay in between. How the authors handled the data: Scientists estimated how many nucleated cells there were by amplifying reference gene primers. Repertoires were generated with immunoSEQ multiplex PCR, while TCRdb's copy carries only in-frame clones and drops some. V, J and clone size reflect that table, while D and trimming were determined from the DNA. The sample lists approximately 160,000 clones; approximately 80% were seen once. Sequenced material: peripheral blood. The V and J genes are TRBV5-5 and TRBJ1-3; TRBD1 is a possible D gene (6 bases). This TCR derives from a woman over 75 with active or convalescent COVID-19. The CDR3 reads CASSIRDTREGSGNTIYF. The CDR3 DNA reads TGTGCCAGCAGCATCCGGGACACTCGAGAGGGCTCTGGAAACACCATATATTTT.